This T cell receptor (beta chain) is from a study of T cells in Graves' hyperthyroidism and ophthalmopathy. The study's findings and limits: Blood also held most thyroid clonotypes expanded beyond 0.001.

A word on this clonotype: Its specificity is not known. This sequence may be a read error, since a much larger clone differs from it by one base.

At least 3 on the Clinical Activity Score was recorded for ophthalmopathy patients, who also had NOSPECS grade at least 4 and duration under 3 months. Every diagnosis used clinical symptoms, serum thyroxine and TRAb, thyroid ultrasound and orbital computed tomography. The CDR3 regions of TCR beta were amplified from RNA transcripts. The TCR CDR3 first-round RT-PCR relied on the HTBI primer set. TCRdb ran MiXCR on the multiplex PCR reads and lists one entry per CDR3 protein. The sample holds over 250,000 distinct CDR3 sequences, about 20% seen once. Material: blood. This clonotype was sampled from a man younger than 45 with Graves' ophthalmopathy.

CDR3 coding DNA: TGTGTCAGCACTCAGCCTAGCACAGATACGCAGTATTTT. Translated: CVSTQPSTDTQYF. V is TRBV28 and J is TRBJ2-3; D gene uncertain. The V gene's germline CDR1 is MDHEN and CDR2 SYDVKM. The CDR3 has 13 residues. The whole variable domain, filled in from reference TRBV28 and TRBJ2-3, reads DVKVTQSSRYLVKRTGEKVFLECVQDMDHENMFWYRQDPGLGLRLIYFSYDVKMKEKGDIPEGYSVSREKKERFSLILESASTNQTSMYLCVSTQPSTDTQYFGPGTRLTVL.